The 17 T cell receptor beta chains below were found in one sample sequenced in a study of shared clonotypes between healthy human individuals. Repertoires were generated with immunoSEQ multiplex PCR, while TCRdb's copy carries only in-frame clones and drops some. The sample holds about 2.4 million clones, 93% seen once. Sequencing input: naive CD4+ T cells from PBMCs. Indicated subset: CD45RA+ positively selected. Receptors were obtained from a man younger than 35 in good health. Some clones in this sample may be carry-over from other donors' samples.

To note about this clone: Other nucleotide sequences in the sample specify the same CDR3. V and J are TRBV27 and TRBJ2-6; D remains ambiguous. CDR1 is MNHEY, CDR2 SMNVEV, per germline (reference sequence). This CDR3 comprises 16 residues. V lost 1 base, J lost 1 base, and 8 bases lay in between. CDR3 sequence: CASSLLVGSGANVLTF. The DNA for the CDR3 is TGTGCCAGCAGTTTATTGGTAGGTTCTGGGGCCAACGTCCTGACTTTC.

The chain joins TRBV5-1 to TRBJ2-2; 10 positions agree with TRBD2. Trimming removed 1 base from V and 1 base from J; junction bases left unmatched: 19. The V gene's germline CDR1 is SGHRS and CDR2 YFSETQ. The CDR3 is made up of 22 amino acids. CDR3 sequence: CASSLRGGQSGRALWNTGELFF. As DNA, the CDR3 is TGCGCCAGCAGCTTGCGGGGCGGCCAAAGCGGGAGGGCCCTCTGGAACACCGGGGAGCTGTTTTTT.

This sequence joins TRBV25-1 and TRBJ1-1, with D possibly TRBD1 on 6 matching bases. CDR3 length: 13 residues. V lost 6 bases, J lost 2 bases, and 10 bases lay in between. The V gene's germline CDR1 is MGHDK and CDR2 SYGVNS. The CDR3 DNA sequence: TGTGCCAGCAGGACAGGAGGCAACACTGAAGCTTTCTTT. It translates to CASRTGGNTEAFF.

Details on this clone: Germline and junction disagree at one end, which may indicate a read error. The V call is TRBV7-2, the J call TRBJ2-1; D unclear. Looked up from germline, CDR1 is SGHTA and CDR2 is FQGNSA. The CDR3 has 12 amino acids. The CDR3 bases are TGTGCCAGCAGCTTAGACGTCGCGGCCTCGATCTTC. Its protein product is CASSLDVAASIF.

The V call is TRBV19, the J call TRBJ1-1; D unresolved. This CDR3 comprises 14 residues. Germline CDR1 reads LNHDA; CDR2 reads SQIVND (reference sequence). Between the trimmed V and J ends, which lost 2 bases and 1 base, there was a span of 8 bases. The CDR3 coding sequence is TGTGCCAGTAGTATACGATCGGAGAACACTGAAGCTTTCTTT. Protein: CASSIRSENTEAFF.

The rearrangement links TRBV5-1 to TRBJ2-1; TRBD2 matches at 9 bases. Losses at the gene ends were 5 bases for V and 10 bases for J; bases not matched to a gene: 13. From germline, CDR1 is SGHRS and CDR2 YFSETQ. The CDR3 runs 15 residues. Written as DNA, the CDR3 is TGCGCCAGCAGGGGTCTAGCGGGGTCTATGGGCGAGCAGTTCTTC. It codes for CASRGLAGSMGEQFF.

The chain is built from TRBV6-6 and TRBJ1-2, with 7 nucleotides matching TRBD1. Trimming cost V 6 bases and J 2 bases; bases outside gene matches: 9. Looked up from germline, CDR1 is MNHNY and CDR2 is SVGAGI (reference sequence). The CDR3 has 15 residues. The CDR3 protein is CASRTTGRDNYGYTF. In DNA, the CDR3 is TGTGCCAGCAGGACGACAGGGAGAGACAACTATGGCTACACCTTC.

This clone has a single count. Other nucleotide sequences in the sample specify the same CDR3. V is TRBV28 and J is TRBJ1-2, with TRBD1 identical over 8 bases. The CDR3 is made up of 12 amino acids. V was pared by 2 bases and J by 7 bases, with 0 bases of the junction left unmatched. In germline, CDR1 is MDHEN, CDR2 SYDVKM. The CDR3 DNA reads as TGTGCCAGCAGTTTAACAGGGGGTGGCTACACCTTC. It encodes CASSLTGGGYTF.

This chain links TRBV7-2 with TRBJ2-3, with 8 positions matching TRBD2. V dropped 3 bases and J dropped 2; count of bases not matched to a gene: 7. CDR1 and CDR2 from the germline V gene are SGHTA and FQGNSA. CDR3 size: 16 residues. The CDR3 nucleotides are TGTGCCAGCAGCTTTCTAGCGGGTTCCTACACAGATACGCAGTATTTT. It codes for CASSFLAGSYTDTQYF.

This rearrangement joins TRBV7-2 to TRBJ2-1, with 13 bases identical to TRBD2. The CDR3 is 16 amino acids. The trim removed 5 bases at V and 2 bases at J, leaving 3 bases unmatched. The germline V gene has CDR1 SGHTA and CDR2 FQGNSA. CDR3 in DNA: TGTGCCAGCAGCCCAACTAGCGGGAGGGCCTACAATGAGCAGTTCTTC. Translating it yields CASSPTSGRAYNEQFF.

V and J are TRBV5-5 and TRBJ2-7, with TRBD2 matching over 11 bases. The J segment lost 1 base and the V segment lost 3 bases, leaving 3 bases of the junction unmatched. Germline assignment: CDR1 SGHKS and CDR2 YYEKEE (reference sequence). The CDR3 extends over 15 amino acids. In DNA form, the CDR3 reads TGTGCCAGCAGCTGGAGACTAGCGGGATCCTACGAGCAGTACTTC. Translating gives CASSWRLAGSYEQYF.

The CDR3 DNA reads as TGTGCCAGCAGCAAGCGGGGCGATAGTTCTGGAAACACCATATATTTT. Its translation: CASSKRGDSSGNTIYF. The V call is TRBV7-9, the J call TRBJ1-3, with D possibly matching TRBD1 (5 bases). Germline V gene lookup returns CDR1 SEHNR and CDR2 FQNEAQ (reference sequence). This CDR3 spans 16 amino acids. Trimming stripped 5 bases from V and 1 base from J, with 15 bases between.

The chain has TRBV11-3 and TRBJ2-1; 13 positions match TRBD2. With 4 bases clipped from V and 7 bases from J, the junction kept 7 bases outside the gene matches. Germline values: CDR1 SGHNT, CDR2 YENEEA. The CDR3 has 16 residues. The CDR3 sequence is CASSSRTSGGSNEQFF. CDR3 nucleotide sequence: TGTGCCAGCAGCTCCCGGACTAGCGGGGGATCGAATGAGCAGTTCTTC.

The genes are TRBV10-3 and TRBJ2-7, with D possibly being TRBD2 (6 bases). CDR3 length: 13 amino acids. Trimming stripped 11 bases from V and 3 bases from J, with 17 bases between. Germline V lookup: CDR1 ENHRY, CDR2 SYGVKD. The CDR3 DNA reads TGTGCCGGACGACGTTACGGGGGCTACGAGCAGTACTTC. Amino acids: CAGRRYGGYEQYF.

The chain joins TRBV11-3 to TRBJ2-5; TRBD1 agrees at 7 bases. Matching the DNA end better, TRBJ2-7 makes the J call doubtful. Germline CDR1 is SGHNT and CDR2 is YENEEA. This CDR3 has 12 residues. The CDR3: CASSPAGGEQYF. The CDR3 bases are TGTGCCAGCAGCCCGGCAGGGGGCGAGCAGTACTTC.

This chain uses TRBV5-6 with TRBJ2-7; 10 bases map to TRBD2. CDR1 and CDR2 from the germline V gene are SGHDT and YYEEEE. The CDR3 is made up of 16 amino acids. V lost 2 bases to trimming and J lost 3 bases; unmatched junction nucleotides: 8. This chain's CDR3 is CASSFLAGGFGYEQYF. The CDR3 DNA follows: TGTGCCAGCAGCTTTTTAGCGGGAGGTTTTGGCTACGAGCAGTACTTC.

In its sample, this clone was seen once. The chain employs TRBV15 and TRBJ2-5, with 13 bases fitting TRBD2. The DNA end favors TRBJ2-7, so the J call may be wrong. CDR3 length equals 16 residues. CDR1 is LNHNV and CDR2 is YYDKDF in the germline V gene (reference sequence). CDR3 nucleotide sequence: TGTGCCACCAGCACGAAACTAGCGGGAGGGACCTACGAGCAGTACTTC. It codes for CATSTKLAGGTYEQYF.